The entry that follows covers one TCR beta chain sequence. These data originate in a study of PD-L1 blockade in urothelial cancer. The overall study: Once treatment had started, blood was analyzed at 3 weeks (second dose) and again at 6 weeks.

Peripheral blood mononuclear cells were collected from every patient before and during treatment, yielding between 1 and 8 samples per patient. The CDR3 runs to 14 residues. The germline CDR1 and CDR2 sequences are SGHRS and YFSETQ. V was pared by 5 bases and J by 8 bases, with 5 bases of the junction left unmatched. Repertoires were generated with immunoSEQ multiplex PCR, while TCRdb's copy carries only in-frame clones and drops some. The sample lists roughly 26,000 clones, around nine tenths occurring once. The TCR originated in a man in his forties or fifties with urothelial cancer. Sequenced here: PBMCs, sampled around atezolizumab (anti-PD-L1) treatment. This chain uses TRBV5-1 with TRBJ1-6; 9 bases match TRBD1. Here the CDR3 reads CASRGQGSYSPLHF. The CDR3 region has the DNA TGCGCCAGCAGAGGACAGGGGAGTTATTCACCCCTCCACTTT.